The clone carrying this TCR beta chain was detected a few times. Methods used by the authors: By means of reference gene primer amplification, nucleated cell counts were estimated. TCRdb's copy holds only in-frame clones and misses some; the assay was immunoSEQ multiplex PCR. From that table come the V and J calls and clone size; the DNA was used to work out D and trimming. The sample has 70,000 or so clones, 75% to 80% seen once. The data belong to a study of blood T cell repertoires in COVID-19. Looking at the study overall: There were acute and convalescent COVID-19 samples, and they came from the United States, Italy and Spain. Sources were T cells, B-cell-depleted T cells, or PBMCs; the material itself was cDNA or gDNA.

The CDR3 contains 15 residues. V lost 0 bases to trimming and J lost 7 bases; unmatched junction nucleotides: 7. Germline V gene data show CDR1 as SGHRS and CDR2 as YFSETQ. The sample comprised peripheral blood. This clonotype originated in a human donor in a cohort sampled during active COVID-19. This chain links TRBV5-1 with TRBJ2-4; 7 nucleotides align to TRBD2. The DNA for the CDR3 is TGCGCCAGCAGCTTGGAGGCGGGAGCTCAGAACATTCAGTACTTC. Translated, it gives CASSLEAGAQNIQYF.